The rows below give T cell receptor beta chains drawn from one sample of a study of early T cells in non-severe SARS-CoV-2 infection. TCRdb fed the 5' RACE reads into MiXCR, producing one record per CDR3 protein. The sample shows roughly 29,000 distinct CDR3 sequences, about 2.7% of them seen only once. Sequenced: whole blood. The receptors were sampled from an adult who was a healthcare worker with PCR-confirmed SARS-CoV-2 infection or an uninfected control (not recorded which). The conserved cysteine and the conserved F or W are not part of the CDR3 here.

CDR3: ASSLGQTAQETQY
V: TRBV5-1
J: TRBJ2-5

CDR3: ASTSRGQDNQPQH
V: TRBV5-5
J: TRBJ1-5

CDR3: AISPGQGGNTIY
V: TRBV10-3
J: TRBJ1-3

CDR3: ASSSRFANYGYT
V: TRBV12-3/TRBV12-4
J: TRBJ1-2

CDR3: ASSGGYRENTQY
V: TRBV6-1
J: TRBJ2-3

CDR3: SARGFNEKLF
V: TRBV20-1
J: TRBJ1-4

CDR3: SANRGYGYT
V: TRBV20-1
J: TRBJ1-2

CDR3: ASSQDSTEETQY
V: TRBV3-1
J: TRBJ2-5

CDR3: ASGTSIEAF
V: TRBV12-5
J: TRBJ1-1

CDR3: ATSDTRESTDTQY
V: TRBV24-1
J: TRBJ2-3

CDR3: ASSPTTESSGNTIY
V: TRBV12-3/TRBV12-4
J: TRBJ1-3

CDR3: ASLFPGPPQNEQF
V: TRBV7-2
J: TRBJ2-1

CDR3: ASSSDRVNYGYT
V: TRBV7-9
J: TRBJ1-2

CDR3: ASNDFGTGYSPLH
V: TRBV6-2/TRBV6-3
J: TRBJ1-6

CDR3: SVTEGIGNQPQH
V: TRBV29-1
J: TRBJ1-5

CDR3: ASSPSWLSSGNTIY
V: TRBV19
J: TRBJ1-3

CDR3: AISPGTSGVTDTQY
V: TRBV10-3
J: TRBJ2-3

CDR3: ASGLARADRNTGELF
V: TRBV12-5
J: TRBJ2-2

CDR3: ASSFGRGVKTQF
V: TRBV6-1
J: TRBJ2-1

CDR3: ASSQWRGETQY
V: TRBV4-1
J: TRBJ2-5

CDR3: SAAVGTANSPLH
V: TRBV20-1
J: TRBJ1-6

CDR3: AIMGGGPQETQY
V: TRBV10-3
J: TRBJ2-5

CDR3: SVDLGDRNYGYT
V: TRBV29-1
J: TRBJ1-2

CDR3: ASSSWGIEETQY
V: TRBV12-3/TRBV12-4
J: TRBJ2-5

CDR3: ASSYSIERPLSGNTIY
V: TRBV6-6
J: TRBJ1-3

CDR3: AISRGQGNTEAF
V: TRBV10-3
J: TRBJ1-1

CDR3: ASRTPDRGTDTQY
V: TRBV6-6
J: TRBJ2-3

CDR3: ASSLDSGLGEAF
V: TRBV11-2
J: TRBJ1-1

CDR3: ASSVGLAGSTDTQY
V: TRBV18
J: TRBJ2-3

CDR3: ASSLQRISYNSPLH
V: TRBV5-4
J: TRBJ1-6

CDR3: ASGLTTGTDTQY
V: TRBV12-5
J: TRBJ2-3

CDR3: ASSRSRDRGQQETQY
V: TRBV12-3/TRBV12-4
J: TRBJ2-5

CDR3: ASSSGGASTDTQY
V: TRBV6-6
J: TRBJ2-3

CDR3: ASSFDRGETQY
V: TRBV6-5
J: TRBJ2-5

CDR3: ASSFRAGGPVEQF
V: TRBV27
J: TRBJ2-1

CDR3: ASSSTLLRGFSSYNEQF
V: TRBV12-3/TRBV12-4
J: TRBJ2-1

CDR3: ASSAGQGRRTDTQY
V: TRBV19
J: TRBJ2-3

CDR3: ASSFSGAEWGQF
V: TRBV7-8
J: TRBJ2-1

CDR3: ASSHRSMRNEQF
V: TRBV7-2
J: TRBJ2-1

CDR3: SARTGEESSPLH
V: TRBV20-1
J: TRBJ1-6

CDR3: ASSQGASGGAGETQY
V: TRBV4-1
J: TRBJ2-5

CDR3: SAKTPSGANVLT
V: TRBV20-1
J: TRBJ2-6

CDR3: ASSDPTGAAF
V: TRBV10-1
J: TRBJ1-1

CDR3: SVGVGQGANVLT
V: TRBV29-1
J: TRBJ2-6

CDR3: AIRPTGGYGYT
V: TRBV10-3
J: TRBJ1-2

CDR3: ASSATQGGNSPLH
V: TRBV6-6
J: TRBJ1-6

CDR3: AIRNRQGQNTEAF
V: TRBV10-3
J: TRBJ1-1

CDR3: ASSMLGARQY
V: TRBV19
J: TRBJ2-4

CDR3: ASSIGRENNEQF
V: TRBV19
J: TRBJ2-1

CDR3: ASNQGGPDTQY
V: TRBV2
J: TRBJ2-3

CDR3: ATGQGEKTQY
V: TRBV19
J: TRBJ2-5